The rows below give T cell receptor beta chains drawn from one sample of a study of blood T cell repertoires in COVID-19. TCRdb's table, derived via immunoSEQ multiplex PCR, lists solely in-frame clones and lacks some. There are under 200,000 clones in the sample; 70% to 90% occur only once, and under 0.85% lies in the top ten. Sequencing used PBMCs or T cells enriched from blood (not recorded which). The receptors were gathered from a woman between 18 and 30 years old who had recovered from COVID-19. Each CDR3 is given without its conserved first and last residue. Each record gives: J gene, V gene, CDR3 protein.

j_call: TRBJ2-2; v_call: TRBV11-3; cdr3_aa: ASSPGDMNTGELF
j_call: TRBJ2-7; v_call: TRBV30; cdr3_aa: AWRGTQGTGQY
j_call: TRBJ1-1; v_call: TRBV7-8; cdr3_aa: ASSLKGEYTEAF
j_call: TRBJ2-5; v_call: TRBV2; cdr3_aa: ASSEALPLAGEGETQY
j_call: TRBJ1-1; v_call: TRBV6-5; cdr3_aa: ASRLRTGLTEAF
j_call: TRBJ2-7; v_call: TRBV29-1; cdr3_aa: SVSGQGGLKWGEQY
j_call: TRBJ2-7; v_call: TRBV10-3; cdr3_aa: ATLKDGPGFYEQY
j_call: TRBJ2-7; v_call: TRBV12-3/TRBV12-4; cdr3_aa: ASSIDSTYEQY
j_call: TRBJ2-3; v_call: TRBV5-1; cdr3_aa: ASRRGSPSTDTQY
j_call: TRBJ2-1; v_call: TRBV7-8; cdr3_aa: ASSSDGGSGDEQF
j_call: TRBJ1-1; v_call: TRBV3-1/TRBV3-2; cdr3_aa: ASSLEGAVTEAF
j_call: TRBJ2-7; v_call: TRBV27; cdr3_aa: ASSLYAGGPLEQY
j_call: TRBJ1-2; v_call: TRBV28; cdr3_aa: ASSGGYTRYGYT
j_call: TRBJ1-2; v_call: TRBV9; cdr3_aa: ASSGLGYT
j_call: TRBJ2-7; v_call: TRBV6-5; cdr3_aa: ASKGGLSSYEQY
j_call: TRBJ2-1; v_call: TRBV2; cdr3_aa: ASLPGLAGNNEQF
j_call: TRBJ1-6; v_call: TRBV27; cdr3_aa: ASSLDRGNSPLH
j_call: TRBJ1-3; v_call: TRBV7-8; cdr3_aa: ASSLRRDRGPGNTIY
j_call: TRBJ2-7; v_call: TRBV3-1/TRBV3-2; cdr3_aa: ASSQWEGAYEQY
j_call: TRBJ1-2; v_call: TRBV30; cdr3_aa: AWSASSRDGYT
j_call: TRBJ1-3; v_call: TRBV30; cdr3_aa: AWSYNSGNTIY
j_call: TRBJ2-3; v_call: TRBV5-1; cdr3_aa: ASSLGSGSGTDTQY
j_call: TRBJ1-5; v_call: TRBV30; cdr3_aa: AWSPGSQPQH
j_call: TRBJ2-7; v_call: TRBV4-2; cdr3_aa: ASSQDIHSYEQY
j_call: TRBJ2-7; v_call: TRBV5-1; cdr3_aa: ASSLARGGEQY
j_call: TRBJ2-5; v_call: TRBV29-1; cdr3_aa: SVGIWGGQETQY
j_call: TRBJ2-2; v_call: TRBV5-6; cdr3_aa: ASSPGTGATGELF
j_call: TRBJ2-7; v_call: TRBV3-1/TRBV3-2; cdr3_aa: ASGGTQTYEQY
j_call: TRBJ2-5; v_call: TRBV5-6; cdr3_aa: ASSLERGMSSETQY
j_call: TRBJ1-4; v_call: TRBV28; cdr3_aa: ATMGMAATNEKLF
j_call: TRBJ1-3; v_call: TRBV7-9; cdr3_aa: ASSRSGGGNTIY
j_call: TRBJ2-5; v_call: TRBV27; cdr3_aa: ASSLGPRKETQY
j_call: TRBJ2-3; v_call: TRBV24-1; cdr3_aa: ATKPGSTDTQY
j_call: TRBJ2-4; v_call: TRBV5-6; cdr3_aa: ASSLVSGKEHIQY
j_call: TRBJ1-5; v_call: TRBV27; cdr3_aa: ASSTWPGGQPQH
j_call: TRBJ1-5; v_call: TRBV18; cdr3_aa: ASSRTGVSNQPQH
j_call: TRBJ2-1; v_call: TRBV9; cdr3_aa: ASSTRGGLAHPRNNEQF
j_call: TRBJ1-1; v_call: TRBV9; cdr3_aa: ASRSLGPGAEAF
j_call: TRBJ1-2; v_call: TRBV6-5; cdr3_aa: ASSSWGGIVNGYT
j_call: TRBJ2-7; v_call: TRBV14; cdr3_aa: ASSQHSGHNLQVAYEQY
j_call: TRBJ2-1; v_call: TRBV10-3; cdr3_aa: ATLGQGNNEQF
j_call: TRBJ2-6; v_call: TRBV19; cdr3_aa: ATRQGRSSGANVLT
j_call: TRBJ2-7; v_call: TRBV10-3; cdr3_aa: AISEQYEQY
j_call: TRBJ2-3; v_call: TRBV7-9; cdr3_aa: ASSSWQGGTSTDTQY
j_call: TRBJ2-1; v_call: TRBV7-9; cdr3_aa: ASSGLGVSSYNEQF
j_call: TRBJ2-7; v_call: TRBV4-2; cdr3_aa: ASSQGQAGYEQY
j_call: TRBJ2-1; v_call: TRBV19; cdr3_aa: ASSIPSLAGGDEQF
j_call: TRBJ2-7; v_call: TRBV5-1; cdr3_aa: ASSLGLDYEQY
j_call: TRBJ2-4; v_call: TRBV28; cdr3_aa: ASSFVYPRGGSKNIQY
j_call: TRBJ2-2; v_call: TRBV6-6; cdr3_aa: ASSTSGGNTGELF
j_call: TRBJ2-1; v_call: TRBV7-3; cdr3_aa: ASSLKGTSGLNEQF
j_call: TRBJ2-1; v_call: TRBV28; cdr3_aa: ASRSSGSLGRLF
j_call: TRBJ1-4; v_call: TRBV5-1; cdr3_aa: ASTSGGATNEKLF
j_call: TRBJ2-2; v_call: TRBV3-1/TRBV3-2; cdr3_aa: ASSQRFAGELF